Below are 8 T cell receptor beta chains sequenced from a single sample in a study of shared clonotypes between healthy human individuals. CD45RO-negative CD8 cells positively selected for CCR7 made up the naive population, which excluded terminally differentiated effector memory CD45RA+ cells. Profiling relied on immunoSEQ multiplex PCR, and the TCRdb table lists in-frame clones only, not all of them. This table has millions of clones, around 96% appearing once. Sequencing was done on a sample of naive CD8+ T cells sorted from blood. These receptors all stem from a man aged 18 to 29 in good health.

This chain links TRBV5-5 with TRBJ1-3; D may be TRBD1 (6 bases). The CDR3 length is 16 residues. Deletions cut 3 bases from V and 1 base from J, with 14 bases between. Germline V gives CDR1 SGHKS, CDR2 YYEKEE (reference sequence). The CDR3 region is CASSSGHPSSGNTIYF. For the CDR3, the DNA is TGTGCCAGCAGCTCGGGACATCCTTCTTCTGGAAACACCATATATTTT.

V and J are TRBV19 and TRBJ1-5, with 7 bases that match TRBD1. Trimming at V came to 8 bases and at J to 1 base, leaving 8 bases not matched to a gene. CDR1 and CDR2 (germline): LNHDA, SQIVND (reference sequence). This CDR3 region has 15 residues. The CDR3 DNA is TGTGCCAGTTTGTCATTGACAGGGAGCAATCAGCCCCAGCATTTT. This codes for CASLSLTGSNQPQHF.

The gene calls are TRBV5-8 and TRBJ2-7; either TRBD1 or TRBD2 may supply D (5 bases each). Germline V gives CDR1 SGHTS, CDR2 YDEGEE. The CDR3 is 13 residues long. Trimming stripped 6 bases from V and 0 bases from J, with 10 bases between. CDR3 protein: CASKWGPSYEQYF. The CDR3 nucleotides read TGTGCCAGCAAATGGGGACCCTCCTACGAGCAGTACTTC.

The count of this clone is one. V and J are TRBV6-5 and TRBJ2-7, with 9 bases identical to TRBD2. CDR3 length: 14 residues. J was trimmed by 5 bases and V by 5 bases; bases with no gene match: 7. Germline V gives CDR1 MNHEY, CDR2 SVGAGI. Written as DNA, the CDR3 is TGTGCCAGCAGTAGGACTAGCGAAAAAGACGAGCAGTACTTC. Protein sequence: CASSRTSEKDEQYF.

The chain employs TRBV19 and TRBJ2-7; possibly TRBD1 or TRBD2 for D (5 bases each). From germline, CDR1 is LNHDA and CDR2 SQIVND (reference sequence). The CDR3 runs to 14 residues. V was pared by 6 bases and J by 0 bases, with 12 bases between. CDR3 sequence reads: CASSLGPFSYEQYF. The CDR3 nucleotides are TGTGCCAGTAGCCTGGGACCTTTCTCCTACGAGCAGTACTTC.

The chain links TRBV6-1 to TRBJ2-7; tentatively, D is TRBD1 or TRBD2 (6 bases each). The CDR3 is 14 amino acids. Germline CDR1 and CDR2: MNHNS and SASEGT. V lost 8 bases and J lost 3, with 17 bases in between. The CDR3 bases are TGTGCCAGCGGTCGCGGGACATTTGACTACGAGCAGTACTTC. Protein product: CASGRGTFDYEQYF.

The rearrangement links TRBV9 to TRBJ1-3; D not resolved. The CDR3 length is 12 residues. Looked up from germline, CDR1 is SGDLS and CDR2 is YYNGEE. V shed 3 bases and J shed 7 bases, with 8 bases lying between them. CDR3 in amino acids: CASSALGNTIYF. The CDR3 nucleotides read TGTGCCAGCAGCGCCCTCGGGAACACCATATATTTT. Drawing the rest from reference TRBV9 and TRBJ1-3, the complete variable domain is DSGVTQTPKHLITATGQRVTLRCSPRSGDLSVYWYQQSLDQGLQFLIQYYNGEERAKGNILERFSAQQFPDLHSELNLSSLELGDSALYFCASSALGNTIYFGEGSWLTVV.

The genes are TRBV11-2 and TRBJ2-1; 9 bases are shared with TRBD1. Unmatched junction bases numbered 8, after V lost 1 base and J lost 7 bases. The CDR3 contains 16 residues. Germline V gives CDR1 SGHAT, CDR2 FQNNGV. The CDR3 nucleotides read TGTGCCAGCAGCTTAGGGGCCGGGACAGGGAGAAATGAGCAGTTCTTC. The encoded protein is CASSLGAGTGRNEQFF.